Detailed here is one T cell receptor beta chain. Its specificity is not known. Germline V gives CDR1 SGDLS, CDR2 YYNGEE. V lost 4 bases and J 5 bases, leaving 15 bases between the germline ends. The CDR3 runs to 15 residues. The sequencing template was cDNA reverse transcribed from extracted RNA. Repertoires were generated with immunoSEQ multiplex PCR, while TCRdb's copy carries only in-frame clones and drops some. The sample has 60,000 to 85,000 clones, over 25% seen once; the top ten hold 14% to 15%. The data stem from a study of CD8+ T cells in alopecia areata. Looking at the study overall: Treated patients swallowed 5 to 10 mg of oral tofacitinib twice daily. Study results and limitations: Scalp clonality and expanded CD8+ clones among the top 100 fell significantly with tofacitinib.

Treatment specified: oral pan-JAK inhibitor, 5-10 mg twice daily. This TCR was recovered from a human donor with alopecia areata. Sequences were derived from CD8+ T cells sorted from blood, sampled at week 4, from a patient treated with tofacitinib. The V call is TRBV9, the J call TRBJ2-2; D is perhaps TRBD1 or TRBD2 (5 bases each). In DNA form, the CDR3 reads TGTGCCAGCAGCCCCCCCGGGACCCCAACCGGGGAGCTGTTTTTT. This codes for CASSPPGTPTGELFF.